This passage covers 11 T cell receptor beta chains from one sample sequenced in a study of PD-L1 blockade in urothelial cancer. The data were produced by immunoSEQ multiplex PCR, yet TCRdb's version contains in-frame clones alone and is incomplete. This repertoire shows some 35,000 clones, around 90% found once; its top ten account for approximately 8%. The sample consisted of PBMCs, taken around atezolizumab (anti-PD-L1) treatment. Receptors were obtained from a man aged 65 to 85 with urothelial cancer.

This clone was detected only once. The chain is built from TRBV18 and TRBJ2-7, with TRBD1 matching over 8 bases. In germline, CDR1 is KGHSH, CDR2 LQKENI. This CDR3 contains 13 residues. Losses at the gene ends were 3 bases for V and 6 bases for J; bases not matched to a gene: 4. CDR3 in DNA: TGTGCCAGCTCACCCGGGACAGGTGGCGAGCAGTACTTC. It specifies CASSPGTGGEQYF.

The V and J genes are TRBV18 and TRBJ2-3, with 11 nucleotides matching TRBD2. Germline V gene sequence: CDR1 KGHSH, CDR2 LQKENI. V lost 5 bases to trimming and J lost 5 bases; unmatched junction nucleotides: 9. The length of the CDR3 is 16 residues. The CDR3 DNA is TGTGCCAGCTCATCGACTAGCGGGGCCCAGGGAGATACGCAGTATTTT. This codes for CASSSTSGAQGDTQYF. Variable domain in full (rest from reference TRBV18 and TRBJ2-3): NAGVMQNPRHLVRRRGQEARLRCSPMKGHSHVYWYRQLPEEGLKFMVYLQKENIIDESGMPKERFSAEFPKEGPSILRIQQVVRGDSAAYFCASSSTSGAQGDTQYFGPGTRLTVL.

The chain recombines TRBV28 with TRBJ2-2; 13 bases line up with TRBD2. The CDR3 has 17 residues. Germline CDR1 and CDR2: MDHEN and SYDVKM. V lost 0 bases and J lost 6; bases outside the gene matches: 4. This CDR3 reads CASSLWRLAGGPGELFF. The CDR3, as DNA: TGTGCCAGCAGTTTATGGCGACTAGCGGGAGGTCCCGGGGAGCTGTTTTTT.

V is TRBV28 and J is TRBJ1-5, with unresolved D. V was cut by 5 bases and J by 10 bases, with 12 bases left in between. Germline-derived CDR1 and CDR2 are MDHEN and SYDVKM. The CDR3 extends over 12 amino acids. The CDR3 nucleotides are TGTGCCAGCAGTCTAACAGCTATACCCCAGCATTTT. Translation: CASSLTAIPQHF. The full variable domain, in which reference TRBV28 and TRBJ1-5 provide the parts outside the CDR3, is DVKVTQSSRYLVKRTGEKVFLECVQDMDHENMFWYRQDPGLGLRLIYFSYDVKMKEKGDIPEGYSVSREKKERFSLILESASTNQTSMYLCASSLTAIPQHFGDGTRLSIL.

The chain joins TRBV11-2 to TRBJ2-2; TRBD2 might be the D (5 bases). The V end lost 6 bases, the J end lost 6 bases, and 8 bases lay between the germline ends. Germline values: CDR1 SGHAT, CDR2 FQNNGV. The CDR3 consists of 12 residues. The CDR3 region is CASRASPGELFF. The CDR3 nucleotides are TGTGCCAGCAGGGCTAGCCCCGGGGAGCTGTTTTTT.

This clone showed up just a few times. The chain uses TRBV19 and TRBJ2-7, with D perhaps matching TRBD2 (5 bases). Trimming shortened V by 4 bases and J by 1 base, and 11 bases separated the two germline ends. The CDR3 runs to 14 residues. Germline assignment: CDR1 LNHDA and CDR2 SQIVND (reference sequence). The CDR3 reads CASSTHTGSYEQYF. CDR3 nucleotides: TGTGCCAGTAGTACTCACACGGGATCCTACGAGCAGTACTTC.

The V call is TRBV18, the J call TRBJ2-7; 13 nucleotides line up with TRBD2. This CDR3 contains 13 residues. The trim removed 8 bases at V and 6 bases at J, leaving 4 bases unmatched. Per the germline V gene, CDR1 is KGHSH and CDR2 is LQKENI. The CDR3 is CASGGLAGFEQYF. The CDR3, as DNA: TGTGCCAGCGGGGGACTAGCGGGATTCGAGCAGTACTTC.

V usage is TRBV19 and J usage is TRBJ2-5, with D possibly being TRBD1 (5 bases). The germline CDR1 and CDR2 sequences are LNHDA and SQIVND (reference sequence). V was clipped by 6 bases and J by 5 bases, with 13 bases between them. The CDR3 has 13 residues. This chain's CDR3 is CASSFRGMETQYF. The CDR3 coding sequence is TGTGCCAGTAGCTTTAGGGGTATGGAGACCCAGTACTTC.

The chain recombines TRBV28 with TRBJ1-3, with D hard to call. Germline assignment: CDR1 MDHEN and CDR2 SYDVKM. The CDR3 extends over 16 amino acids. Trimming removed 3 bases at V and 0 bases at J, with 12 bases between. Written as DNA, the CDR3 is TGTGCCAGCAGTTTTGAGCCCCTAATCTCTGGAAACACCATATATTTT. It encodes CASSFEPLISGNTIYF.

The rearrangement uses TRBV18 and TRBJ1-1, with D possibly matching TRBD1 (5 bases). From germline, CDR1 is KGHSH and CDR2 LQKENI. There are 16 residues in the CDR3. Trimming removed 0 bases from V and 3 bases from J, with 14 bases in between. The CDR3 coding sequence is TGTGCCAGCTCACCACCTGGGGGGGGTCAGGACACTGAAGCTTTCTTT. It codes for CASSPPGGGQDTEAFF.

The CDR3 sequence: CASSPRLGEPQHF. The DNA of the CDR3 is TGTGCCAGCTCACCACGGCTTGGAGAGCCCCAGCATTTT. The genes are TRBV18 and TRBJ1-5; D call uncertain. This CDR3 is 13 amino acids long. V was cut by 1 base and J by 8 bases, with 9 bases left in between. Germline CDR1 and CDR2: KGHSH and LQKENI. The full variable domain, with the rest looked up from reference TRBV18 and TRBJ1-5, is NAGVMQNPRHLVRRRGQEARLRCSPMKGHSHVYWYRQLPEEGLKFMVYLQKENIIDESGMPKERFSAEFPKEGPSILRIQQVVRGDSAAYFCASSPRLGEPQHFGDGTRLSIL.